The sequence of this T cell receptor (beta chain) was determined in a study of blood T cell repertoires in COVID-19. Across the study: There were acute and convalescent COVID-19 samples, and they came from the United States, Italy and Spain.

Clones were read by immunoSEQ multiplex PCR, and TCRdb kept only the in-frame ones, dropping some. Among over 300,000 clones, about 90% were seen once, and the ten largest hold 1% to 1.5%. The receptor was isolated from a man aged 35-49 years with acute or convalescent COVID-19. Sequenced: peripheral blood.

CDR3 sequence: CASSEYLPAGSNQPQHF. CDR3 coding DNA: TGTGCCAGCAGTGAATATCTACCCGCCGGTAGCAATCAGCCCCAGCATTTT. The genes are TRBV25-1 and TRBJ1-5; D gene ambiguous. This CDR3 has 17 amino acids. Trimming cost V 0 bases and J 0 bases, with 12 bases left between them. Germline CDR1 and CDR2: MGHDK and SYGVNS.